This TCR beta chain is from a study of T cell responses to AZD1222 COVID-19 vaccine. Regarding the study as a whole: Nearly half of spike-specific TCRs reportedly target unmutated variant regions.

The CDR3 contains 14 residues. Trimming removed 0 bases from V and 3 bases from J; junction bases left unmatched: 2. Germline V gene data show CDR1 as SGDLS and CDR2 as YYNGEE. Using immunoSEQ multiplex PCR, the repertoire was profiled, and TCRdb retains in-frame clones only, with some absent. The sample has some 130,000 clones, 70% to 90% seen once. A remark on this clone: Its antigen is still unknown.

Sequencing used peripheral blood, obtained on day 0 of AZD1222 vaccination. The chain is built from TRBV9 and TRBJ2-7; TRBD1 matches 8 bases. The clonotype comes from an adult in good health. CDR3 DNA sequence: TGTGCCAGCAGCGTAGCGGACAGGGACTACGAGCAGTACTTC. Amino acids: CASSVADRDYEQYF. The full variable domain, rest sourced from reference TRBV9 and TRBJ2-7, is DSGVTQTPKHLITATGQRVTLRCSPRSGDLSVYWYQQSLDQGLQFLIQYYNGEERAKGNILERFSAQQFPDLHSELNLSSLELGDSALYFCASSVADRDYEQYFGPGTRLTVT.